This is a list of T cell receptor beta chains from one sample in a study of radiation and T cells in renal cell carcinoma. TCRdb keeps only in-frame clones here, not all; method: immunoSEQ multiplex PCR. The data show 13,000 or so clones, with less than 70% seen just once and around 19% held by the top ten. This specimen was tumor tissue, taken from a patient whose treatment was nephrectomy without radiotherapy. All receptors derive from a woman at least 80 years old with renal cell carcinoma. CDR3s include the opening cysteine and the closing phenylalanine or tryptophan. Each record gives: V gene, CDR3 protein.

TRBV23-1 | CASSQARDRGKTNEKLFF
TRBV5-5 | CASSLVGSRDFAGELFF
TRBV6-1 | CASSELVGSRETQYF
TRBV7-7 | CASSLRGSSTDTQYF
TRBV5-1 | CASSVSGGQYQETQYF
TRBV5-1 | CASSFISGAYNEQFF
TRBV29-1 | CSVTGGSNTIYF
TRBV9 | CASSVAEGSGEKLFF
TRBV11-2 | CASSSGSSSYNEQFF
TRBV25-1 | CASSGTGVATDTQYF
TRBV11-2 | CASSPGTGIGTDTQYF
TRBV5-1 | CASSLASKFSLYEQYF
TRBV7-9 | CASSPWGLAGGSYEQYF
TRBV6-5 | CASQLDAYTEAFF
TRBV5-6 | CASSLVRTGGYEQYF
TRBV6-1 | CASSKTWTPQETQYF
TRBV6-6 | CASSPGQGGLSQHF
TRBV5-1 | CASRDGGTSGANVLTF
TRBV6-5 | CASRIGGLNTEAFF
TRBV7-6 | CASSVGGAKGEQYF